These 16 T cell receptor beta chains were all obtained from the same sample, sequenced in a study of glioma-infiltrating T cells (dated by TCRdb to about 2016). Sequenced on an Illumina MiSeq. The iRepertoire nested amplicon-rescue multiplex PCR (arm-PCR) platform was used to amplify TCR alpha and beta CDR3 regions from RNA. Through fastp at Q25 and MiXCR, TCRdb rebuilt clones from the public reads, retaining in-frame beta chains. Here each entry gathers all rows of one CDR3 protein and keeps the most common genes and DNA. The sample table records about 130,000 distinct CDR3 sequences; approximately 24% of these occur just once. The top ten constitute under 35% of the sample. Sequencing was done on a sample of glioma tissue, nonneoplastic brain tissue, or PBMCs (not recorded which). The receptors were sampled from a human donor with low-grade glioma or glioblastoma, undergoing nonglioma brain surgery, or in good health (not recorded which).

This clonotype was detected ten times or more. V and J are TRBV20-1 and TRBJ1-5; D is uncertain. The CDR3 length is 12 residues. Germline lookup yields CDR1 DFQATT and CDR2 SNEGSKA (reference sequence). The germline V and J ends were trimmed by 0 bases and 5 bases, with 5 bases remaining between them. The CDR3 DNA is TGCAGTGCTAGAGATCCGGATCAGCCCCAGCATTTT. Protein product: CSARDPDQPQHF.

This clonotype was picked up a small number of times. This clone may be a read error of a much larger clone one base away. Here the CDR3 DNA reads TGTGCCAGCATCAACGACAGGGGGCTTGGCTACACCTTC. It specifies CASINDRGLGYTF. The V gene is TRBV27, the J gene TRBJ1-2, with 10 bases that match TRBD1. CDR3 size: 13 residues. V lost 7 bases to trimming and J lost 7 bases; unmatched junction nucleotides: 6. The germline CDR1 and CDR2 sequences are MNHEY and SMNVEV (reference sequence).

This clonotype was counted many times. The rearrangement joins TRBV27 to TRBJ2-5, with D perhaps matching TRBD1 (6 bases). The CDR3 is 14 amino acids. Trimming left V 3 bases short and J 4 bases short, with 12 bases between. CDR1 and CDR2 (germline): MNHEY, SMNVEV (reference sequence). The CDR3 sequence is CASSFLQGPETQYF. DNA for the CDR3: TGTGCCAGCAGTTTCCTACAGGGTCCAGAGACCCAGTACTTC.

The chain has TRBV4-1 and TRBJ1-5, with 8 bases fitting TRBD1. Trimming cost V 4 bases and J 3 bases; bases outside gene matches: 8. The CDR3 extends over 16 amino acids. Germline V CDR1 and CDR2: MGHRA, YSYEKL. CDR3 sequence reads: CASSRGQGGFNQPQHF. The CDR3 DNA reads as TGCGCCAGCAGCCGCGGACAGGGAGGTTTCAATCAGCCCCAGCATTTT.

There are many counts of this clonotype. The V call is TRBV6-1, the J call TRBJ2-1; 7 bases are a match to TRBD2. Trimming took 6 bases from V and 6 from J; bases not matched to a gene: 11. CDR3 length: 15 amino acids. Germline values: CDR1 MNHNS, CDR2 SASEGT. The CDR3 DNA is TGTGCCAGCAGCTCCGGGGGGACTTGGGGCAATGAGCAGTTCTTC. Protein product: CASSSGGTWGNEQFF.

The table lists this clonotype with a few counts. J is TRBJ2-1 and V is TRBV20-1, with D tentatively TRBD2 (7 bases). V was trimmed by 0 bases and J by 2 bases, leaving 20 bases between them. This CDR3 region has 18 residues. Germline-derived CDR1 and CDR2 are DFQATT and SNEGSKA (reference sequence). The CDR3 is CSARDRIEGGVAYNEQFF. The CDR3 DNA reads TGCAGTGCTAGAGATCGGATCGAGGGGGGGGTGGCCTACAATGAGCAGTTCTTC.

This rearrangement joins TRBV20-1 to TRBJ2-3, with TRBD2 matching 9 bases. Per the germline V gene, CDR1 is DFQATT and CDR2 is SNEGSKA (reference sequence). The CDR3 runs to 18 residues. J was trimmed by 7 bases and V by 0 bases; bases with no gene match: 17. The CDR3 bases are TGCAGTGCTAGAGATGGGTGGACTGAGCGGGGGGCCGTGAATACGCAGTATTTT. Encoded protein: CSARDGWTERGAVNTQYF.

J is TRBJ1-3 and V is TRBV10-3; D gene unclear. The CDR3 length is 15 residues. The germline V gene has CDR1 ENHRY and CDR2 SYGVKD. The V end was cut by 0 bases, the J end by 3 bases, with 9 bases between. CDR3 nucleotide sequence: TGTGCCATCAGTGAGTCGTTGGGGTTTGGAAACACCATATATTTT. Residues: CAISESLGFGNTIYF.

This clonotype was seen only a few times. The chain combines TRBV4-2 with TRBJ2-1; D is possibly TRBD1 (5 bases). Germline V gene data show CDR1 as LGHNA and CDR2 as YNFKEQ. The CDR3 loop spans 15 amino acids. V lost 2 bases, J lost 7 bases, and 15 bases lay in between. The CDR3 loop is CASSQSSGNVNEQFF. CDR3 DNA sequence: TGTGCCAGCAGCCAATCCTCAGGGAATGTAAATGAGCAGTTCTTC.

CDR3 sequence reads: CATSQPSAYTDTQYF. As DNA, the CDR3 is TGTGCCACCAGTCAGCCTAGCGCGTACACAGATACGCAGTATTTT. The chain has TRBV24-1 and TRBJ2-3; perhaps TRBD2 as D (6 bases). The CDR3 runs 15 residues. Between the trimmed V and J ends, which lost 6 bases and 2 bases, there was a span of 14 bases. The germline V gene has CDR1 KGHDR and CDR2 SFDVKD.

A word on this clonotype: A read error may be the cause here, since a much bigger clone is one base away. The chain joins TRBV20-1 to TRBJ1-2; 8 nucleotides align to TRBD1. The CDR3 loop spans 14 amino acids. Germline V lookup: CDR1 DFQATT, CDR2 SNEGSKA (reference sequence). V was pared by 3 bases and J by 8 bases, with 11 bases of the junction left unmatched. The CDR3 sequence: CSASPRTGMGGYTF. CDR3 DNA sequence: TGCAGTGCTAGCCCCCGGACAGGGATGGGCGGCTACACCTTC.

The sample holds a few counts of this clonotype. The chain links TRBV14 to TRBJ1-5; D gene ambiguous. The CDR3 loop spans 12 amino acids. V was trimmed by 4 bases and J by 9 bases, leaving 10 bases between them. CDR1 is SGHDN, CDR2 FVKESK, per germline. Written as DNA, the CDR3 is TGTGCCAGCAGCCCCTTCGAGGGGCCCCAGCATTTT. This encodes CASSPFEGPQHF.

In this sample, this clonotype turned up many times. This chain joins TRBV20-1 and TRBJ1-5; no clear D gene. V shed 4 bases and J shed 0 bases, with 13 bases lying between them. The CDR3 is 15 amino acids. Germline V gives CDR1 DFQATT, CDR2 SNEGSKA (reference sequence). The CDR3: CSAKDGAYSNQPQHF. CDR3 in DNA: TGCAGTGCTAAGGACGGTGCTTATAGCAATCAGCCCCAGCATTTT.

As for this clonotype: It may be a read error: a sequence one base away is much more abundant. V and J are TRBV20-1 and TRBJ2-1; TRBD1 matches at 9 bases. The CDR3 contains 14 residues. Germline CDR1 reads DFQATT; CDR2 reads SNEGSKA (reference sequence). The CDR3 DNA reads TGCAGTGCTAGAGCAACAGGGGGCAGGGATGAGCAGCTCTTC. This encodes CSARATGGRDEQLF.

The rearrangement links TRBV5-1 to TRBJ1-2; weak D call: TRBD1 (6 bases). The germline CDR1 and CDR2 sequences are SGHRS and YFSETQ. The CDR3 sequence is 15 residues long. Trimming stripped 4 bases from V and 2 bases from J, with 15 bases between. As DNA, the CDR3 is TGCGCCAGCAGCCCTCTTGGGGGGGGCAACTATGGCTACACCTTC. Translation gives CASSPLGGGNYGYTF.

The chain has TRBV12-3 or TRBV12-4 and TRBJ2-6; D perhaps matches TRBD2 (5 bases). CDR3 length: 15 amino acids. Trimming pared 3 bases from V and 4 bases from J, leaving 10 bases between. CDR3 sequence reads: CASSFRGAGANVLTF. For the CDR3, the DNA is TGTGCCAGCAGTTTTCGGGGAGCCGGGGCCAACGTCCTGACTTTC.